What follows describes a single TCR beta chain. Assay used: immunoSEQ multiplex PCR; TCRdb lists only in-frame clones, some missing. The sample has 15,000 to 20,000 clones, roughly 91% seen once. The data were obtained in a study of T cell repertoires in ileal Crohn's disease. This CDR3 has 12 residues. Per germline, CDR1 LNHDA and CDR2 SQIVND (reference sequence). V gave up 6 bases and J gave up 4 bases, with 7 bases separating them. The sequence was collected from an adult with Crohn's disease. The sequencing input was ileal tissue. The V call is TRBV19, the J call TRBJ1-5, with D perhaps matching TRBD1 (6 bases). Written as DNA, the CDR3 is TGTGCCAGTAGACAGGGTAATCAGCCCCAGCATTTT. Translated: CASRQGNQPQHF.